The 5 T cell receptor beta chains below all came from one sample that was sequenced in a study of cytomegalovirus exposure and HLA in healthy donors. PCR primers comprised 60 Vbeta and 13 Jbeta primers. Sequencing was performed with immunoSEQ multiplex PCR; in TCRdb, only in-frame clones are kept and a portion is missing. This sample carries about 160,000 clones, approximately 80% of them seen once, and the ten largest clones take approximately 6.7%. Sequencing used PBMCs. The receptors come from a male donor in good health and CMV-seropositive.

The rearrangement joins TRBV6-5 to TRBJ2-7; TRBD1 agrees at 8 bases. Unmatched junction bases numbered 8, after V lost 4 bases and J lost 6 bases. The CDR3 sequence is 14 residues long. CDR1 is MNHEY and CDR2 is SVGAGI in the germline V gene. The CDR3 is CASSSSGGISEQYF. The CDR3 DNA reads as TGTGCCAGCAGTTCGTCAGGGGGCATAAGCGAGCAGTACTTC.

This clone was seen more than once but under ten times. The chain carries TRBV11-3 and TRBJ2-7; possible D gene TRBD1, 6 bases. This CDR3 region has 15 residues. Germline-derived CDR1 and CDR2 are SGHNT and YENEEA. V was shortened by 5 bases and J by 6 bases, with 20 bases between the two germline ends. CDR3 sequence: CASSLTSGTLSEQYF. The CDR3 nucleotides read TGTGCCAGCAGCCTGACTTCCGGGACATTAAGCGAGCAGTACTTC.

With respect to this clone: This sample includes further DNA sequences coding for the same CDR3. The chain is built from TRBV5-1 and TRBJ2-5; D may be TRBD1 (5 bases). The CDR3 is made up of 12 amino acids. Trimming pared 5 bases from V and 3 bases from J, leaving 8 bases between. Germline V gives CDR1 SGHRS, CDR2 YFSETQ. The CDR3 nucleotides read TGCGCCAGCAGTAGGGGAAAAGAGACCCAGTACTTC. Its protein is CASSRGKETQYF.

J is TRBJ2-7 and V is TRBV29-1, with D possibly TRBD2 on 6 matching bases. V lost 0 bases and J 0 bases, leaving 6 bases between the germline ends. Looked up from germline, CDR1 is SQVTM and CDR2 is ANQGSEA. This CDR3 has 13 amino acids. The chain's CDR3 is CSVEDGSSYEQYF. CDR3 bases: TGCAGCGTTGAAGACGGGAGCTCCTACGAGCAGTACTTC.

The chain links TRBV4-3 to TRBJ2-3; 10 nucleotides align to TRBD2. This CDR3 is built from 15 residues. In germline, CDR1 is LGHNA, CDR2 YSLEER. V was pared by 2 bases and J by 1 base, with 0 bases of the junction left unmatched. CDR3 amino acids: CASSQTSGGTDTQYF. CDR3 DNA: TGCGCCAGCAGCCAAACTAGCGGGGGCACAGATACGCAGTATTTT.